Here is one T cell receptor (beta chain) with its context. The record originates from a study of blood T cell repertoires in COVID-19. Study in general: The United States, Italy and Spain were the sources of the acute and convalescent COVID-19 samples. The cDNA or gDNA used as material had been derived from T cells, B-cell-depleted T cells, or PBMCs.

The CDR3 consists of 14 residues. V lost 5 bases, J lost 7 bases, and 7 bases stayed unmatched. Germline V CDR1 and CDR2: SGHTA, FQGNSA. In the original analysis: Estimation of nucleated cell counts was performed using reference gene primer amplification. Data came from immunoSEQ multiplex PCR; TCRdb stores just in-frame clones and leaves some out. V and J calls plus clone size are reproduced from that table; the DNA served to infer D and trimming. The sample carries about 58,000 clones, about nine tenths recorded once. The gene calls are TRBV7-2 and TRBJ1-2, with 10 nucleotides matching TRBD1. The sample consisted of peripheral blood. This TCR was sampled from a woman aged 55-69 years with active COVID-19. The DNA of the CDR3 is TGTGCCAGCAGCAATTGGGACAGGGGATTTGGCTACACCTTC. Translation gives CASSNWDRGFGYTF.